This note documents a single T cell receptor (beta chain) sequence. The antigen it binds to is not known. Base qualities are missing; no much larger clone stands one base away. The data belong to a study of technical replicates of blood from four donors (dated by TCRdb to 2016 to 2017). Library method: the immunoSEQ multiplex PCR assay. TCRdb obtained this table from immuneACCESS and retained in-frame rearrangements with V and J assigned. These tables miss some clones; where compared with another copy, unresolved V genes account for less than half of the shortfall, and the remainder is unexplained. Recorded for this sample are about 85,000 clones; about 95% of them occurred a single time. The ten largest clonotypes hold less than 0.3% of the sample. The source material was T cells isolated from PBMCs. The clonotype comes from a human donor in good health.

The nucleotide sequence reads as follows: TGTGCCAGCTCACCAGGAGGACCATCGGTAAACACCATATATTTT. Its protein is CASSPGGPSVNTIYF. The rearrangement combines TRBV18 with TRBJ1-3, with the D gene too uncertain to name. Taken from the germline V gene, the CDR1 and CDR2 loops are KGHSH and LQKENI. V loses 2 bases of germline sequence and J loses 6 bases, and the interval between the two ends is 14 bases. Taken from cysteine to phenylalanine, the CDR3 has 15 residues. Left in the record is the CDR3 DNA by itself, 45 bases read in frame from the first base.